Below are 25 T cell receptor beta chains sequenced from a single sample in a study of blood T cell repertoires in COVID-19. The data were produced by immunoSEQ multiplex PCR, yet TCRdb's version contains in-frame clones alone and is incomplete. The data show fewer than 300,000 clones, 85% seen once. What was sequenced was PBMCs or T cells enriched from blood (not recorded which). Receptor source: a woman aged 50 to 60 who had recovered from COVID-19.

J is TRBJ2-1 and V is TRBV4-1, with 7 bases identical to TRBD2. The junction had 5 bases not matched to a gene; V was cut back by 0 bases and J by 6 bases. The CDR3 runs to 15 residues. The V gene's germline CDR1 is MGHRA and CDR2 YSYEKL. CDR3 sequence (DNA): TGCGCCAGCAGCCAAGATTCCGGGACTATCAATGAGCAGTTCTTC. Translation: CASSQDSGTINEQFF.

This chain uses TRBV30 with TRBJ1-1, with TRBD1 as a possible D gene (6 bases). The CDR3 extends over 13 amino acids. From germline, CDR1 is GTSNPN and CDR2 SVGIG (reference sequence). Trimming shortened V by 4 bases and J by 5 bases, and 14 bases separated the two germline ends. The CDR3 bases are TGTGCCTGGACGGCAGGGGTTTCGACTGAAGCTTTCTTT. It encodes CAWTAGVSTEAFF.

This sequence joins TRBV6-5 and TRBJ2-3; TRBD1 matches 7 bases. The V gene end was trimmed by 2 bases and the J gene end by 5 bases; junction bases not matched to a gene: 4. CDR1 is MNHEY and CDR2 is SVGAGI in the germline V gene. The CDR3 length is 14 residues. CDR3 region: CASSYEGAQDTQYF. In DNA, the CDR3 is TGTGCCAGCAGTTACGAGGGGGCGCAAGATACGCAGTATTTT.

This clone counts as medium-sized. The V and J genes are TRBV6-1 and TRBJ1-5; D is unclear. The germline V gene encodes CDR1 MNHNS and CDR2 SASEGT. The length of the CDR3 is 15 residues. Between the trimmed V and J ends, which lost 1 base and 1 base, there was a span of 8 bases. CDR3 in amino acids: CASSEVPGSNQPQHF. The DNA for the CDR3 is TGTGCCAGCAGTGAAGTTCCGGGAAGCAATCAGCCCCAGCATTTT.

CDR3 sequence (DNA): TGCGCCAGCAGCTCTAGGCGGGGAGGGCCGCTCGAGCAGTTCTTC. This gives the protein CASSSRRGGPLEQFF. V is TRBV5-1 and J is TRBJ2-1; 7 bases match TRBD2. Germline lookup yields CDR1 SGHRS and CDR2 YFSETQ. This CDR3 is built from 15 residues. The V gene end was trimmed by 3 bases and the J gene end by 10 bases; junction bases not matched to a gene: 13.

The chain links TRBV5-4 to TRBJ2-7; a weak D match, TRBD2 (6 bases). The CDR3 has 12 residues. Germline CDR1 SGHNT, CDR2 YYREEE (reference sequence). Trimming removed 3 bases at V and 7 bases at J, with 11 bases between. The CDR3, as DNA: TGTGCCAGCAGCTCCACAGCGGGTGAGCAGTACTTC. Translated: CASSSTAGEQYF.

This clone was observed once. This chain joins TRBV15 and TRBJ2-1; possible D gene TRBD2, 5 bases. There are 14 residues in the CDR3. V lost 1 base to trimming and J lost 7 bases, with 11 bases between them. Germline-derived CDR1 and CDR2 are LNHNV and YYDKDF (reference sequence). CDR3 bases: TGTGCCACCAGCAGAGCGAGGGATGGGAATGAGCAGTTCTTC. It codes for CATSRARDGNEQFF. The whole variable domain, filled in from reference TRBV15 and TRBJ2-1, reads DAMVIQNPRYQVTQFGKPVTLSCSQTLNHNVMYWYQQKSSQAPKLLFHYYDKDFNNEADTPDNFQSRRPNTSFCFLDIRSPGLGDTAMYLCATSRARDGNEQFFGPGTRLTVL.

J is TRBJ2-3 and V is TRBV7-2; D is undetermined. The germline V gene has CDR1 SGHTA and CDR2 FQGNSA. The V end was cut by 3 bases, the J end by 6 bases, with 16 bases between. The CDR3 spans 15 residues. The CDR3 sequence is CASSFGYTSADTQYF. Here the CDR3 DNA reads TGTGCCAGCAGCTTTGGCTACACTTCAGCGGATACGCAGTATTTT.

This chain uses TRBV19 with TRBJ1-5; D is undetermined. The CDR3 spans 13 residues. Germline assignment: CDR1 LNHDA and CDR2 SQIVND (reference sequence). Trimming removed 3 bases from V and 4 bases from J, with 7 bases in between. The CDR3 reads CASSILENQPQHF. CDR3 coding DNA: TGTGCCAGTAGTATTTTAGAGAATCAGCCCCAGCATTTT.

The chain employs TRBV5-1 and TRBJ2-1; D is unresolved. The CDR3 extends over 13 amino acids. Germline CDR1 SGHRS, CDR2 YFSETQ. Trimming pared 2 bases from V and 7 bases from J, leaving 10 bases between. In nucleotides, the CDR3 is TGCGCCAGCAGCTTCGCAACAGATAATGAGCAGTTCTTC. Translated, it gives CASSFATDNEQFF.

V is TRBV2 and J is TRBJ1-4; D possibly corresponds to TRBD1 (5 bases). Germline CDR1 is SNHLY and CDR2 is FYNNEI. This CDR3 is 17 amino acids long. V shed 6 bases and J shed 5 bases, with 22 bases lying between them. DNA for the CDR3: TGTGCCAGCAGGAGGACCTGGACAAACAGATCCAATGAAAAACTGTTTTTT. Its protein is CASRRTWTNRSNEKLFF. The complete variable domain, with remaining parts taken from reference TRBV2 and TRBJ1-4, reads EPEVTQTPSHQVTQMGQEVILRCVPISNHLYFYWYRQILGQKVEFLVSFYNNEISEKSEIFDDQFSVERPDGSNFTLKIRSTKLEDSAMYFCASRRTWTNRSNEKLFFGSGTQLSVL.

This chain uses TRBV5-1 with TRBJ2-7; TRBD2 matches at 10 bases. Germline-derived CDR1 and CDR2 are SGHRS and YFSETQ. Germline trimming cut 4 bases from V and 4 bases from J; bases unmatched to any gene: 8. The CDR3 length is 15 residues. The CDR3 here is CASSLSGGSGYEQYF. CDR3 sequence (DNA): TGCGCCAGCAGCCTTAGCGGGGGGTCGGGGTACGAGCAGTACTTC.

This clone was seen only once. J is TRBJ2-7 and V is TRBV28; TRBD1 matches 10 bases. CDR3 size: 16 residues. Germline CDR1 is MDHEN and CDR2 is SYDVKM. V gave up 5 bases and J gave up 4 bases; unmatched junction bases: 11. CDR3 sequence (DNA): TGTGCCAGCAGTCCATCTACCTGGGACAGGGGTTACGAGCAGTACTTC. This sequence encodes CASSPSTWDRGYEQYF.

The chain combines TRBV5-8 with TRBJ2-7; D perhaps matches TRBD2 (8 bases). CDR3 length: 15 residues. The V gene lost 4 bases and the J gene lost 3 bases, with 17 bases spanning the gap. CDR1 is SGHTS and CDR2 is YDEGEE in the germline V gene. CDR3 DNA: TGTGCCAGCAGCCTCCCGGGAGGGGGCGGCTACGAGCAGTACTTC. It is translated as CASSLPGGGGYEQYF.

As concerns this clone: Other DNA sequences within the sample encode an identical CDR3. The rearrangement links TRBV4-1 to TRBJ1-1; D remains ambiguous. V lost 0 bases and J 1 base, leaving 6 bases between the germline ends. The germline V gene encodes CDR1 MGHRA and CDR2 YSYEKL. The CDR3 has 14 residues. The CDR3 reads CASSQDRRNTEAFF. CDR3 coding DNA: TGCGCCAGCAGCCAAGATAGGAGGAACACTGAAGCTTTCTTT.

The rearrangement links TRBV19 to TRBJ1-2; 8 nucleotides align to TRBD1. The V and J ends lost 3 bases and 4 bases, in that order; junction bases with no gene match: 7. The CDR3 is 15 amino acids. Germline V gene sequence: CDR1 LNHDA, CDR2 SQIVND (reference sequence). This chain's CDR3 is CASSIAQGASYGYTF. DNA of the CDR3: TGTGCCAGTAGTATTGCCCAGGGGGCATCCTATGGCTACACCTTC.

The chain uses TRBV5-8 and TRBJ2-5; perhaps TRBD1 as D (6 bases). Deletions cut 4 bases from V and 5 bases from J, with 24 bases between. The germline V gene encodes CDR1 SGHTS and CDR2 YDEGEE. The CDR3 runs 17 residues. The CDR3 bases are TGTGCCAGCAGCCCCAGAGACCAGGACAGACTTCAGGAGACCCAGTACTTC. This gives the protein CASSPRDQDRLQETQYF.

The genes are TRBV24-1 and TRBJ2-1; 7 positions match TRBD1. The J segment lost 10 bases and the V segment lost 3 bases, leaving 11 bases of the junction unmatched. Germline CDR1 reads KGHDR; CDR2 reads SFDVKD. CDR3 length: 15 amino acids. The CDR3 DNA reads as TGTGCCACCAGTGATCCCCGGGACAGACGTTTAGAGCAGTTCTTC. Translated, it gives CATSDPRDRRLEQFF.

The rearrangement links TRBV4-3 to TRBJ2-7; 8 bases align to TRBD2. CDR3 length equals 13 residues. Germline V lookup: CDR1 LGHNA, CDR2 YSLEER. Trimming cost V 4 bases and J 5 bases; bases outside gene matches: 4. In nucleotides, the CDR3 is TGCGCCAGCAGCCTTCGCGGGGGGAACGAGCAGTACTTC. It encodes CASSLRGGNEQYF.

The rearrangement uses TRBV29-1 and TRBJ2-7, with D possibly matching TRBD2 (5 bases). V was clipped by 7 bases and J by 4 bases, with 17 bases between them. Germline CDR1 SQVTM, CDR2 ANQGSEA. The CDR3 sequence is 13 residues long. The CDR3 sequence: CSARTGRGYEQYF. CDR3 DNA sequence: TGCAGCGCCAGAACTGGGAGAGGTTACGAGCAGTACTTC.

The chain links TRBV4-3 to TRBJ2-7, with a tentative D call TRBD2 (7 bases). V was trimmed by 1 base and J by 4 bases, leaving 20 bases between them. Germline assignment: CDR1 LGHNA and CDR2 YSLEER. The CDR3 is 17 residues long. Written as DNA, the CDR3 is TGCGCCAGCAGCCAAGGTTTTGTGGGAGGGGGGACTTACGAGCAGTACTTC. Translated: CASSQGFVGGGTYEQYF.

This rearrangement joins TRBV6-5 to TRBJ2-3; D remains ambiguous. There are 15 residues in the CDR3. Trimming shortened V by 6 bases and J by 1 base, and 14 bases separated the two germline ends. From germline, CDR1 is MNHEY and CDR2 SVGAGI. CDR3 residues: CASRVWRSGTDTQYF. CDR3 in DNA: TGTGCCAGCAGGGTCTGGAGATCGGGCACAGATACGCAGTATTTT.

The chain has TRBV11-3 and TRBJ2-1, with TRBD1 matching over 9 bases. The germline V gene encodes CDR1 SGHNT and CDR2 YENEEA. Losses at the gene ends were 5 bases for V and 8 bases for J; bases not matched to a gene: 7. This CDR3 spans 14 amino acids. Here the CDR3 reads CASSPRDREYEQFF. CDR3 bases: TGTGCCAGCAGCCCCCGGGACAGGGAATATGAGCAGTTCTTC.

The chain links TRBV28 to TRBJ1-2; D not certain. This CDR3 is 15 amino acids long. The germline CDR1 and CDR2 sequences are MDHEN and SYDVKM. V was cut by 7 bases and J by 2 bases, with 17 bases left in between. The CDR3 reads CASNIRVQLNYGYTF. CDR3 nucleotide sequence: TGTGCCAGCAATATCCGGGTCCAGCTGAACTATGGCTACACCTTC.

In DNA form, the CDR3 reads TGTGCCAGCAGTCAACAGGGGTGGGGACAGGGGGCGCCAGATACGCAGTATTTT. The encoded protein is CASSQQGWGQGAPDTQYF. This rearrangement joins TRBV28 to TRBJ2-3; TRBD1 agrees at 12 bases. Per germline, CDR1 MDHEN and CDR2 SYDVKM. The trim removed 5 bases at V and 4 bases at J, leaving 13 bases unmatched. CDR3 length: 18 amino acids.